This is a list of T cell receptor beta chains from one sample in a study of cytomegalovirus exposure and HLA in healthy donors. Sequencing used immunoSEQ multiplex PCR; TCRdb keeps in-frame clones, though not all of them. The table shows about 130,000 clones, with roughly nine tenths occurring only once. Sequences were obtained from PBMCs. Receptor source: a young woman in good health and CMV-seronegative. CDR3s include the opening cysteine and the closing phenylalanine or tryptophan. The D gene is left open where the match is weak. Not all rows give a size; the values are once, few, many and, for expanded clones, a class.

clone size: -
J gene: TRBJ1-5
D gene: -
V gene: TRBV19
CDR3 protein: CASSRSPRDQPQHF
CDR3 DNA: TGTGCCAGTAGTAGGAGCCCCAGGGATCAGCCCCAGCATTTT

clone size: -
J gene: TRBJ2-7
D gene: TRBD2
V gene: TRBV5-8
CDR3 protein: CASSTLFSGGFSYEQYF
CDR3 DNA: TGTGCCAGCAGCACACTCTTTAGCGGGGGGTTCTCCTACGAGCAGTACTTC

clone size: -
J gene: TRBJ1-2
D gene: TRBD1
V gene: TRBV11-2
CDR3 protein: CASSSQPGTVDGYTF
CDR3 DNA: TGTGCCAGCAGCTCTCAACCAGGGACAGTGGATGGCTACACCTTC

clone size: -
J gene: TRBJ1-1
D gene: -
V gene: TRBV29-1
CDR3 protein: CSAQINTEAFF
CDR3 DNA: TGCAGCGCACAGATAAACACTGAAGCTTTCTTT

clone size: -
J gene: TRBJ1-1
D gene: -
V gene: TRBV19
CDR3 protein: CASSIGAMEAFF
CDR3 DNA: TGTGCCAGTAGTATAGGGGCGATGGAAGCTTTCTTT

clone size: -
J gene: TRBJ1-2
D gene: -
V gene: TRBV27
CDR3 protein: CASSLKGGNYGYTF
CDR3 DNA: TGTGCCAGCAGTTTAAAAGGGGGAAACTATGGCTACACCTTC

clone size: -
J gene: TRBJ1-1
D gene: TRBD1
V gene: TRBV5-5
CDR3 protein: CASSFVGQGMEAFF
CDR3 DNA: TGTGCCAGCAGCTTCGTGGGACAGGGTATGGAAGCTTTCTTT

clone size: once
J gene: TRBJ2-7
D gene: TRBD2
V gene: TRBV6-6
CDR3 protein: CASSGIGTRGYEQYF
CDR3 DNA: TGTGCCAGCAGTGGAATCGGGACTAGAGGCTACGAGCAGTACTTC

clone size: -
J gene: TRBJ1-1
D gene: TRBD1
V gene: TRBV25-1
CDR3 protein: CASSAADRTNTEAFF
CDR3 DNA: TGTGCCAGCAGTGCCGCGGACAGGACGAACACTGAAGCTTTCTTT

clone size: -
J gene: TRBJ2-2
D gene: TRBD2
V gene: TRBV5-1
CDR3 protein: CASSLLAGGLLNTGELFF
CDR3 DNA: TGCGCCAGCAGCCTATTAGCGGGGGGTCTCCTGAACACCGGGGAGCTGTTTTTT

clone size: once
J gene: TRBJ2-6
D gene: TRBD1
V gene: TRBV28
CDR3 protein: CASTLDREEPGANVLTF
CDR3 DNA: TGTGCCAGCACTCTGGACAGGGAAGAACCTGGGGCCAACGTCCTGACTTTC

clone size: -
J gene: TRBJ2-7
D gene: TRBD1
V gene: TRBV28
CDR3 protein: CASSLPLTGLEDEQYF
CDR3 DNA: TGTGCCAGCAGTCTCCCCCTGACAGGGCTGGAGGACGAGCAGTACTTC

clone size: -
J gene: TRBJ1-3
D gene: -
V gene: TRBV7-2
CDR3 protein: CASRGAGNTIYF
CDR3 DNA: TGTGCCAGCAGGGGGGCAGGAAACACCATATATTTT

clone size: once
J gene: TRBJ2-2
D gene: TRBD2
V gene: TRBV10-2
CDR3 protein: CASTLTRGKGELFF
CDR3 DNA: TGCGCCAGCACCCTGACGCGGGGGAAAGGGGAGCTGTTTTTT

clone size: -
J gene: TRBJ2-1
D gene: -
V gene: TRBV6-5
CDR3 protein: CASTFYNEQFF
CDR3 DNA: TGTGCCAGCACCTTCTACAATGAGCAGTTCTTC

clone size: once
J gene: TRBJ2-3
D gene: TRBD1
V gene: TRBV4-2
CDR3 protein: CASSQGWDRGTDTQYF
CDR3 DNA: TGTGCCAGCAGCCAAGGGTGGGACAGGGGCACAGATACGCAGTATTTT

clone size: -
J gene: TRBJ1-5
D gene: -
V gene: TRBV27
CDR3 protein: CASSLFSSSNQPQHF
CDR3 DNA: TGTGCCAGCAGTTTATTCAGTTCCAGCAATCAGCCCCAGCATTTT

clone size: once
J gene: TRBJ2-4
D gene: TRBD1
V gene: TRBV6-5
CDR3 protein: CASSYRDSLYF
CDR3 DNA: TGTGCCAGCAGTTACAGGGACAGTTTGTACTTC

clone size: -
J gene: TRBJ1-5
D gene: TRBD1
V gene: TRBV19
CDR3 protein: CASSITQGNRQPQHF
CDR3 DNA: TGTGCCAGTAGTATCACACAGGGGAATCGTCAGCCCCAGCATTTT

clone size: -
J gene: TRBJ2-3
D gene: -
V gene: TRBV30
CDR3 protein: CAWTRDTQYF
CDR3 DNA: TGTGCCTGGACGCGTGATACGCAGTATTTT

clone size: -
J gene: TRBJ2-7
D gene: -
V gene: TRBV29-1
CDR3 protein: CSARDIGGYEQYF
CDR3 DNA: TGCAGCGCCCGGGACATTGGAGGCTACGAGCAGTACTTC

clone size: -
J gene: TRBJ1-1
D gene: -
V gene: TRBV28
CDR3 protein: CASSFGGGRRNTEAFF
CDR3 DNA: TGTGCCAGCAGTTTCGGGGGGGGCAGGAGGAACACTGAAGCTTTCTTT

clone size: once
J gene: TRBJ1-2
D gene: -
V gene: TRBV28
CDR3 protein: CASSSGTSSYTF
CDR3 DNA: TGTGCCAGCAGCTCCGGGACAAGTTCCTACACCTTC

clone size: -
J gene: TRBJ1-4
D gene: -
V gene: TRBV7-9
CDR3 protein: CASTIAGGEKLFF
CDR3 DNA: TGTGCCAGCACCATCGCCGGGGGTGAAAAACTGTTTTTT

clone size: -
J gene: TRBJ1-5
D gene: -
V gene: TRBV30
CDR3 protein: CAAGGGSNQPQHF
CDR3 DNA: TGTGCCGCCGGCGGGGGGAGCAATCAGCCCCAGCATTTT

clone size: -
J gene: TRBJ2-3
D gene: -
V gene: TRBV5-6
CDR3 protein: CASSLAQGSDTQYF
CDR3 DNA: TGTGCCAGCAGCTTGGCCCAGGGGTCGGATACGCAGTATTTT

clone size: once
J gene: TRBJ1-1
D gene: -
V gene: TRBV5-8
CDR3 protein: CASSKQGTINTEAFF
CDR3 DNA: TGTGCCAGCAGCAAACAGGGAACGATTAACACTGAAGCTTTCTTT

clone size: -
J gene: TRBJ1-5
D gene: TRBD1
V gene: TRBV13
CDR3 protein: CASSLRGTGLNQPQHF
CDR3 DNA: TGTGCCAGCAGCTTAAGAGGGACAGGGTTAAATCAGCCCCAGCATTTT

clone size: -
J gene: TRBJ1-1
D gene: -
V gene: TRBV18
CDR3 protein: CAIRRDTMNTEAFF
CDR3 DNA: TGTGCCATCCGCCGGGACACTATGAACACTGAAGCTTTCTTT

clone size: -
J gene: TRBJ1-3
D gene: -
V gene: TRBV7-2
CDR3 protein: CASSFPGSGNTIYF
CDR3 DNA: TGTGCCAGCAGCTTTCCCGGCTCTGGAAACACCATATATTTT

clone size: few
J gene: TRBJ2-1
D gene: TRBD1
V gene: TRBV6-1
CDR3 protein: CASSEATGATNEQFF
CDR3 DNA: TGTGCCAGCAGTGAAGCGACAGGGGCCACCAATGAGCAGTTCTTC

clone size: once
J gene: TRBJ2-1
D gene: TRBD2
V gene: TRBV29-1
CDR3 protein: CSSELGGLAGYNEQFF
CDR3 DNA: TGCAGCTCAGAACTGGGGGGACTAGCGGGATACAATGAGCAGTTCTTC

clone size: -
J gene: TRBJ1-1
D gene: TRBD1
V gene: TRBV5-1
CDR3 protein: CASSLETGGTEAFF
CDR3 DNA: TGCGCCAGCAGCCTAGAGACAGGGGGCACTGAAGCTTTCTTT

clone size: -
J gene: TRBJ2-5
D gene: -
V gene: TRBV5-1
CDR3 protein: CASSTAGSDGTQYF
CDR3 DNA: TGCGCCAGCAGCACCGCAGGTAGTGACGGGACCCAGTACTTC

clone size: few
J gene: TRBJ2-3
D gene: TRBD2
V gene: TRBV4-1
CDR3 protein: CASSQLGLAADTQYF
CDR3 DNA: TGCGCCAGCAGCCAACTCGGGCTAGCGGCAGATACGCAGTATTTT

clone size: few
J gene: TRBJ2-7
D gene: -
V gene: TRBV19
CDR3 protein: CASSIGDTLSEQYF
CDR3 DNA: TGTGCCAGTAGTATAGGGGACACCTTGAGCGAGCAGTACTTC

clone size: -
J gene: TRBJ2-1
D gene: TRBD2
V gene: TRBV11-2
CDR3 protein: CASSYSHLAGSNNEQFF
CDR3 DNA: TGTGCCAGCAGCTATTCCCACCTAGCGGGATCCAACAATGAGCAGTTCTTC